This is a list of T cell receptor beta chains from one sample in a study of tumor-infiltrating lymphocytes in primary liver carcinoma. Each CDR3 protein is one row after TCRdb ran MiXCR on the multiplex PCR reads. The repertoire holds tens of thousands of distinct CDR3 sequences, with about three quarters as singletons. The sequenced material came from liver tumor tissue from sampling region 4. These receptor sequences come from a man aged 35 to 55 with primary liver carcinoma and hepatitis B virus infection. Both conserved end residues are part of each CDR3. D genes are given only for firm matches. A row's size may be missing; if present it is once, few, many or a size class.

NA	TRBV6-5	NA	TRBJ2-1	CASIWPSIDEQFF	TGTGCCAGCATATGGCCCTCTATAGATGAGCAGTTCTTC
TRBD1	TRBV29-1	many	TRBJ1-1	CSVTGDAMNTEAFF	TGCAGCGTGACAGGGGATGCAATGAACACTGAAGCTTTCTTT
NA	TRBV28	NA	TRBJ2-7	CASRILGKGDYEQYF	TGTGCCAGCAGAATATTAGGGAAAGGGGACTACGAGCAGTACTTC
NA	TRBV29-1	NA	TRBJ2-7	CSDASGLGMPYEQYF	TGTAGCGATGCGAGTGGATTGGGGATGCCCTACGAGCAGTACTTT
TRBD2	TRBV6-2/TRBV6-3	once	TRBJ2-7	CARSYSSSGRRYEQYF	TGTGCCAGGAGTTACTCGTCTAGCGGGAGGAGATACGAGCAGTATTTC
NA	TRBV29-1	NA	TRBJ1-4	CSVGYGQWDPGEKPFF	TGCAGCGTCGGTTACGGACAATGGGACCCTGGGGAAAAACCGTTTTTT
NA	TRBV12-3/TRBV12-4	NA	TRBJ1-1	CASRTTRGRTEAFF	TGTGCCAGCAGGACCACGAGAGGGAGGACTGAAGCTTTCTTT
TRBD2	TRBV11-3	once	TRBJ2-2	CANSLDRGGRSYTGEPFF	TGTGCCAACAGCTTAGATCGAGGCGGGAGGTCCTACACCGGGGAGCCGTTTTTT
NA	TRBV11-2	NA	TRBJ2-7	CASSPIMGMGSYEQYF	TGTGCCAGCAGCCCAATCATGGGGATGGGGTCATACGAACAGTACTTC
NA	TRBV6-1	NA	TRBJ1-6	CASSQGESVSHLHF	TGTGCCAGCAGTCAGGGCGAGTCAGTTTCACACCTCCACTTT
TRBD1	TRBV11-2	NA	TRBJ2-6	CASSLGTGSGANVLTF	TGTGCCAGCAGCTTGGGGACAGGGTCTGGGGCCAACGTCCTGACTTTC
TRBD2	TRBV4-1	NA	TRBJ2-7	CASSLEPAGAYEQYF	TGCGCCAGCAGCCTAGAACCAGCGGGAGCGTACGAGCAGTACTTC
NA	TRBV6-1	NA	TRBJ1-3	CTSSTPGRGGINTIHF	TGTACCAGCAGTACCCCGGGGAGGGGGGGGATAAACACCATACATTTT
TRBD1	TRBV29-1	NA	TRBJ1-1	CSAGDSGGTEASF	TGCAGTGCTGGGGACAGTGGAGGCACTGAAGCTTCCTTT
NA	TRBV6-5	many	TRBJ2-2	CASSYQGVLGELFF	TGTGCCAGCAGTTATCAAGGGGTACTGGGGGAGCTGTTTTTT
NA	TRBV30	NA	TRBJ2-1	CTWRQKGGSYNEQFF	TGTACCTGGAGGCAGAAAGGAGGCTCCTACAATGAGCAGTTCTTC
NA	TRBV29-1	NA	TRBJ2-3	CSVERDTDTQFF	TGCAGCGTTGAAAGGGACACTGATACGCAATTTTTT
NA	TRBV6-2/TRBV6-3	NA	TRBJ2-3	CASSSKWEPDTQYF	TGTGCAAGCAGCTCCAAGTGGGAGCCAGATACGCAGTATTTT
NA	TRBV12-5	NA	TRBJ2-3	CVSGSKSGRTDTQYF	TGTGTTAGTGGTTCCAAATCGGGACGCACAGATACGCAGTATTTT
TRBD1	TRBV6-6	medium-sized	TRBJ2-4	CASSGTGAAKNIQYF	TGTGCCAGCAGTGGGACAGGGGCGGCCAAAAACATTCAGTACTTC
NA	TRBV29-1	NA	TRBJ1-2	CSVAGRGYGCTF	TGCAGCGTTGCGGGACGGGGGTATGGCTGCACCTTC
NA	TRBV29-1	few	TRBJ1-1	CSVGPGWGMAAEAFF	TGCAGCGTTGGTCCAGGGTGGGGTATGGCCGCTGAAGCTTTCTTT
NA	TRBV7-9	many	TRBJ1-6	CASSFGTNTALNSPLHF	TGTGCCAGCAGCTTCGGGACAAATACTGCCCTTAATTCACCCCTCCACTTT
NA	TRBV11-2	NA	TRBJ2-2	CASSLEVSGNTGELFF	TGTGCTAGCAGCTTAGAGGTTAGTGGGAACACCGGGGAGCTGTTTTTT
TRBD1	TRBV6-5	NA	TRBJ2-7	CVSSSFTGGGEKYF	TGTGTCAGCAGCTCCTTCACAGGGGGCGGTGAGAAGTACTTC
NA	TRBV11-2	NA	TRBJ2-5	CASSLVLEETRHF	TGTGCCAGTAGCTTAGTTCTGGAAGAGACCCGGCACTTC